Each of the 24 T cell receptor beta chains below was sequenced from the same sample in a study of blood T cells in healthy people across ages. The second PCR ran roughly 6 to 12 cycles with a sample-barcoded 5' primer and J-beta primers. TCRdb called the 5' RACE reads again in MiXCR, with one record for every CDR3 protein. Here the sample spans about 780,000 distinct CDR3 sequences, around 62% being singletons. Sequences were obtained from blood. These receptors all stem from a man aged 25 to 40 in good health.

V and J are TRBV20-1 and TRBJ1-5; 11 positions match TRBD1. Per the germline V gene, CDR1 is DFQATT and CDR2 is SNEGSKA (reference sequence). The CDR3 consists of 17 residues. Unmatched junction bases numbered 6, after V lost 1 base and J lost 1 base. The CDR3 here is CSARGGQGARSNQPQHF. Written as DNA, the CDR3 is TGCAGTGCTAGAGGAGGACAGGGGGCGAGGAGCAATCAGCCCCAGCATTTT.

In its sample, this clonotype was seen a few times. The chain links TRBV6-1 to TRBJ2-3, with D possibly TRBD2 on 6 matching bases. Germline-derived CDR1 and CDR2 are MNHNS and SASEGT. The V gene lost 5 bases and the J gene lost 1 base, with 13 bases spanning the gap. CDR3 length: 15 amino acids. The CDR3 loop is CASSIGTLRTDTQYF. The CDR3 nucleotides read TGTGCCAGCAGTATCGGGACTCTGCGCACAGATACGCAGTATTTT.

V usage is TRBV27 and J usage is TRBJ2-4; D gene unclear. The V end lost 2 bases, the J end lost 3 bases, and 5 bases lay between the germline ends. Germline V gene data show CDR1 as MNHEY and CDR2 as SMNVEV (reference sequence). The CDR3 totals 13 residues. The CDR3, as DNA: TGTGCCAGCAGTTTAGGCCTCAAAAACATTCAGTACTTC. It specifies CASSLGLKNIQYF.

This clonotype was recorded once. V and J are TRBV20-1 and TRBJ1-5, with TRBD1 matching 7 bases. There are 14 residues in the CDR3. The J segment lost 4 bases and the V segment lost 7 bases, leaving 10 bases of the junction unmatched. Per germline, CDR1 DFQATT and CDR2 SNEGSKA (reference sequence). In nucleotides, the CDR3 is TGCAGTGTTTGGGGAGGACAGGTTAATCAGCCCCAGCATTTT. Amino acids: CSVWGGQVNQPQHF.

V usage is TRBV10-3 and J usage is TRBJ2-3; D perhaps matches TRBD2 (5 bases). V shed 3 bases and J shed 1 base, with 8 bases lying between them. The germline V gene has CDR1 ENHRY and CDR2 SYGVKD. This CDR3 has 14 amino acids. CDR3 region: CAISEGLRTDTQYF. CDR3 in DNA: TGTGCCATCAGTGAAGGACTTCGCACAGATACGCAGTATTTT.

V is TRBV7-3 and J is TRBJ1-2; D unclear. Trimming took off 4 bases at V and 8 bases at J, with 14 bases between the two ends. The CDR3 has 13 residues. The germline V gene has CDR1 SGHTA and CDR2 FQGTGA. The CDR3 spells CASSSHAGNGYTF. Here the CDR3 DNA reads TGTGCCAGCAGCTCACACGCGGGGAACGGCTACACCTTC.

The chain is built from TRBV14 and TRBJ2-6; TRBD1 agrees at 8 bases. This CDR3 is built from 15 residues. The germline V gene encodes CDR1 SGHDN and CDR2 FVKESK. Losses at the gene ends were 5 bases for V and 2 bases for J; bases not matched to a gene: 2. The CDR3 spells CASSSRGPGANVLTF. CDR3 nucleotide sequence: TGTGCCAGCAGCTCCAGGGGGCCTGGGGCCAACGTCCTGACTTTC.

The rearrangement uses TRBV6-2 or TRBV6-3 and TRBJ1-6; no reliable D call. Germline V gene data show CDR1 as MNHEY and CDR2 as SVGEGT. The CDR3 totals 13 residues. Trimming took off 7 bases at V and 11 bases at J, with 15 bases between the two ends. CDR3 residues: CASILDRAAPLHF. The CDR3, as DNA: TGTGCCAGCATTCTTGACCGCGCTGCACCCCTCCACTTT.

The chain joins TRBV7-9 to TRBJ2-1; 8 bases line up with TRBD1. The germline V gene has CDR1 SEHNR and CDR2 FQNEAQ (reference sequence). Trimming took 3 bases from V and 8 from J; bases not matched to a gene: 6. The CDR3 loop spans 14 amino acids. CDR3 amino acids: CASSFTDRGYEQFF. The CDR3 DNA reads TGTGCCAGCAGCTTCACTGACAGGGGATATGAGCAGTTCTTC.

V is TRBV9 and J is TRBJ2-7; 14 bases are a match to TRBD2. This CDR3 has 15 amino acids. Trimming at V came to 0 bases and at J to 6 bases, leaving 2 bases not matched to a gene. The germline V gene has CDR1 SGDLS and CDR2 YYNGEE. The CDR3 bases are TGTGCCAGCAGCGTAGTAGGACTAGCGGGGGGCGAGCAGTACTTC. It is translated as CASSVVGLAGGEQYF.

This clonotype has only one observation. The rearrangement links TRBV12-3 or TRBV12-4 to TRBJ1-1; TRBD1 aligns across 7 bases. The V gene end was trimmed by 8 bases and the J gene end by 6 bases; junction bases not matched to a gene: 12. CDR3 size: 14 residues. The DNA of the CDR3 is TGTGCCAGCGGGTTTCAGGGGGGTGCTGCTGAAGCTTTCTTT. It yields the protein CASGFQGGAAEAFF.

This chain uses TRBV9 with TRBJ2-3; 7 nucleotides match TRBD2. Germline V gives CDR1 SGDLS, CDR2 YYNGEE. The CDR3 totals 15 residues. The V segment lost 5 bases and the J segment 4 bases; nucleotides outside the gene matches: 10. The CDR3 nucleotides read TGTGCCAGCAGTGAAGCGGGGTTAAGCGCAGATACGCAGTATTTT. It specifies CASSEAGLSADTQYF.

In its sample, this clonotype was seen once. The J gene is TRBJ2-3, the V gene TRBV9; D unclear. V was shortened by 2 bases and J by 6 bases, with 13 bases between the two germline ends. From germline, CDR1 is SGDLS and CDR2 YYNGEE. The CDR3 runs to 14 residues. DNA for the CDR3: TGTGCCAGCAGCGTGGCTACTCTGAAGGATACGCAGTATTTT. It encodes CASSVATLKDTQYF.

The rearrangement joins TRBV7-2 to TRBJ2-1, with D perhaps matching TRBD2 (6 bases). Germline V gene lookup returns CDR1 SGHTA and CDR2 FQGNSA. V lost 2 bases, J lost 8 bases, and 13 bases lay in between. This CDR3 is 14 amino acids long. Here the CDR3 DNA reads TGTGCCAGCAGCTTAAGGTTGGCTAGCGATGAGCAGTTCTTC. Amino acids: CASSLRLASDEQFF.

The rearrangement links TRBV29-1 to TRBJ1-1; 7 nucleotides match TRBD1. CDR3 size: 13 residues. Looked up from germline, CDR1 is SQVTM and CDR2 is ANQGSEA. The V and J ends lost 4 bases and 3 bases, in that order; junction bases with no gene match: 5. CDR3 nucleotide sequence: TGCAGCGTTGCTGTCAGGGGGGACACTGAAGCTTTCTTT. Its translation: CSVAVRGDTEAFF. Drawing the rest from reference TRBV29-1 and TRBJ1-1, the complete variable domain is SAVISQKPSRDICQRGTSLTIQCQVDSQVTMMFWYRQQPGQSLTLIATANQGSEATYESGFVIDKFPISRPNLTFSTLTVSNMSPEDSSIYLCSVAVRGDTEAFFGQGTRLTVV.

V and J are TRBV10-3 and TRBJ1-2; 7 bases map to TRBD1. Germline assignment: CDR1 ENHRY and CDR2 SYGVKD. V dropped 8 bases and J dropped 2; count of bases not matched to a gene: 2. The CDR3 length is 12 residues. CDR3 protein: CAIPDRNYGYTF. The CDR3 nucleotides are TGTGCCATCCCGGACAGGAACTATGGCTACACCTTC.

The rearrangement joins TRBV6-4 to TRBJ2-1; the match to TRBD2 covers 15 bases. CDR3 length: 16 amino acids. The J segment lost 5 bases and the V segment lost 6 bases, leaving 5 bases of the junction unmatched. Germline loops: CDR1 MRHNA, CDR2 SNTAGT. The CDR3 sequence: CASSDGLAGGNNEQFF. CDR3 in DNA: TGTGCCAGCAGCGACGGACTAGCGGGGGGGAACAATGAGCAGTTCTTC.

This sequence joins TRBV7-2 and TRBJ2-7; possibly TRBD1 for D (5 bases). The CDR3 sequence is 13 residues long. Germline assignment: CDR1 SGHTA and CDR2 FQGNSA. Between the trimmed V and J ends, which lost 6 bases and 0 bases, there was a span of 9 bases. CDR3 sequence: CASSIQVSYEQYF. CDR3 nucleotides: TGTGCCAGCAGTATACAGGTCTCCTACGAGCAGTACTTC. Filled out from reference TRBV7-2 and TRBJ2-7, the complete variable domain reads GAGVSQSPSNKVTEKGKDVELRCDPISGHTALYWYRQSLGQGLEFLIYFQGNSAPDKSGLPSDRFSAERTGGSVSTLTIQRTQQEDSAVYLCASSIQVSYEQYFGPGTRLTVT.

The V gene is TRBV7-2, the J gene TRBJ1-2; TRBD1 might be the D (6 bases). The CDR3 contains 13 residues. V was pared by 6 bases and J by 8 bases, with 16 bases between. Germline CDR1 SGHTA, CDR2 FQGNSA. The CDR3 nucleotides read TGTGCCAGCAGTCCACATTACAGGGACGGCTACACCTTC. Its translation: CASSPHYRDGYTF.

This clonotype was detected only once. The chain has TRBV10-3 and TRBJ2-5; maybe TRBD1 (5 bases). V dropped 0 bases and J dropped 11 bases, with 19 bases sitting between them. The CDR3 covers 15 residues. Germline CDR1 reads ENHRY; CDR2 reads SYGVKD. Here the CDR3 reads CAISESIRDINEQYF. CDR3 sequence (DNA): TGTGCCATCAGTGAGTCGATCAGGGATATCAATGAGCAGTACTTC.

DNA of the CDR3: TGTGCCAGCAGCGACAGGGCATTATTAGAGACCCAGTACTTC. Translation: CASSDRALLETQYF. The chain has TRBV25-1 and TRBJ2-4; 7 positions match TRBD1. The J call may be faulty, since TRBJ2-5 better matches the DNA end. The CDR3 extends over 14 amino acids. In germline, CDR1 is MGHDK, CDR2 SYGVNS.

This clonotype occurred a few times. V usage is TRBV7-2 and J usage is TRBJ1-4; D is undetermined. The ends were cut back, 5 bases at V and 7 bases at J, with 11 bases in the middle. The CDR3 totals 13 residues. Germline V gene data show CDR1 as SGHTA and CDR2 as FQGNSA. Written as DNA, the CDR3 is TGTGCCAGCAGCGTTCGAGGACGTGAAAAACTGTTTTTT. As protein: CASSVRGREKLFF.

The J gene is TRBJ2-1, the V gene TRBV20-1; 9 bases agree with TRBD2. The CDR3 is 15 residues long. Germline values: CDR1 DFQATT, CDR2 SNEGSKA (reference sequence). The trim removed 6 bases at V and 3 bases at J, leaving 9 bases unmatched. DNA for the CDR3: TGCAGTGCGCGGTCCCTAGCGGGGCTCTACAATGAGCAGTTCTTC. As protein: CSARSLAGLYNEQFF.

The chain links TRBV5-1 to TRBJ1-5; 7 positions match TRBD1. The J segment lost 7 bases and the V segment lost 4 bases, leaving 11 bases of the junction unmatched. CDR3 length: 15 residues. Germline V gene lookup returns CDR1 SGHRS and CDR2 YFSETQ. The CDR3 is CASSLGTASNQPQHF. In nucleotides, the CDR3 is TGCGCCAGCAGCCTTGGGACAGCCTCTAACCAGCCCCAGCATTTT.